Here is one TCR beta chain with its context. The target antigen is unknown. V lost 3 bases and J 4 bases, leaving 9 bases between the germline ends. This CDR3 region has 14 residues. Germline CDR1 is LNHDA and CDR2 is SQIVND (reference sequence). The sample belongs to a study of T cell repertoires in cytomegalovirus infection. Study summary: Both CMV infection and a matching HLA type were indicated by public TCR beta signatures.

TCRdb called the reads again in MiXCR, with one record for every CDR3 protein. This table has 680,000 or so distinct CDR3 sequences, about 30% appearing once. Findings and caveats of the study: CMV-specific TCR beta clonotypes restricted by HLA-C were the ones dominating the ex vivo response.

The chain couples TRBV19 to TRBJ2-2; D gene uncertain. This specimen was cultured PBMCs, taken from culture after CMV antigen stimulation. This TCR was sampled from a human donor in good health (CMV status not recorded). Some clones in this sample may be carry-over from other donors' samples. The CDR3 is CASSIRPSTGELFF. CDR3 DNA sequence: TGTGCCAGTAGTATCCGGCCGAGCACCGGGGAGCTGTTTTTT.